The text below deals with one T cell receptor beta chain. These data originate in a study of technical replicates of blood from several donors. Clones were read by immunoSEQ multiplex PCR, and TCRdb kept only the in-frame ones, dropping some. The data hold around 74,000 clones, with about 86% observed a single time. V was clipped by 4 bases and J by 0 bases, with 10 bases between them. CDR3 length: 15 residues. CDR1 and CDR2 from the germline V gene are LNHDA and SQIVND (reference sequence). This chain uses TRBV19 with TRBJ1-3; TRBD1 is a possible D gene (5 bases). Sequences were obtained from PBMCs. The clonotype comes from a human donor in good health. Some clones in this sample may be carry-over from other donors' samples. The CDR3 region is CASSTRQRSGNTIYF. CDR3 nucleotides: TGTGCCAGTAGTACCCGACAGCGCTCTGGAAACACCATATATTTT.